This TCR beta chain was sequenced for a study of T cell responses to AZD1222 COVID-19 vaccine. Measured with immunoSEQ multiplex PCR; TCRdb has only the in-frame clones, and not every one. Of 200,000 or so clones in the sample, almost 95% were seen once. This CDR3 is 13 amino acids long. Looked up from germline, CDR1 is LGHDT and CDR2 is YNNKEL (reference sequence). V shed 1 base and J shed 8 bases, with 11 bases lying between them. This material consisted of peripheral blood, taken on day 0 of AZD1222 vaccination. The receptor comes from an adult in good health. The chain has TRBV3-1 (or the pseudogene TRBV3-2) and TRBJ1-2; D is perhaps TRBD1 (6 bases). CDR3 DNA sequence: TGTGCCAGCAGCCAAGGGTGGACAGAAGGCTACACCTTC. Amino acid sequence: CASSQGWTEGYTF.